One and the same sample provided the 20 T cell receptor beta chains below, sequenced in a study of cytomegalovirus exposure and HLA in healthy donors. In the PCR, 60 Vbeta and 13 Jbeta primers were used. TCRdb keeps only in-frame clones here, not all; method: immunoSEQ multiplex PCR. This table holds about 160,000 clones, approximately 80% found once. The sequenced sample was PBMCs. Receptors originate from a man aged 25-40 years in good health and CMV-seronegative.

This chain connects TRBV6-5 to TRBJ2-5, with 7 bases matching TRBD2. The J call may be wrong; the DNA end is better matched by TRBJ2-7. The CDR3 is 15 amino acids. Germline loops: CDR1 MNHEY, CDR2 SVGAGI. The CDR3 spells CASSSRGSRYYEQYF. As DNA, the CDR3 is TGTGCCAGCAGTTCCCGCGGGAGTCGGTACTACGAGCAGTACTTC.

The chain is built from TRBV5-6 and TRBJ1-1, with 7 bases that match TRBD1. Germline V lookup: CDR1 SGHDT, CDR2 YYEEEE. Losses at the gene ends were 4 bases for V and 0 bases for J; bases not matched to a gene: 6. The CDR3 is 15 amino acids. CDR3 region: CASSLLTGMNTEAFF. For the CDR3, the DNA is TGTGCCAGCAGCCTACTGACAGGGATGAACACTGAAGCTTTCTTT.

The V call is TRBV5-1, the J call TRBJ1-3; D gene ambiguous. The ends were cut back, 3 bases at V and 0 bases at J, with 7 bases in the middle. CDR1 and CDR2 from the germline V gene are SGHRS and YFSETQ. The CDR3 length is 14 residues. DNA of the CDR3: TGCGCCAGCAGCTCCGTGAGCTCTGGAAACACCATATATTTT. Translated, it gives CASSSVSSGNTIYF. Full variable domain (outside the CDR3, taken from reference TRBV5-1 and TRBJ1-3): KAGVTQTPRYLIKTRGQQVTLSCSPISGHRSVSWYQQTPGQGLQFLFEYFSETQRNKGNFPGRFSGRQFSNSRSEMNVSTLELGDSALYLCASSSVSSGNTIYFGEGSWLTVV.

This clone occurred once. The chain couples TRBV6-1 to TRBJ2-3, with a weak D call TRBD1 (5 bases). The CDR3 is made up of 16 amino acids. V was clipped by 2 bases and J by 6 bases, with 18 bases between them. Germline CDR1 is MNHNS and CDR2 is SASEGT. The chain's CDR3 is CASSETPRAVSDTQYF. CDR3 coding DNA: TGTGCCAGCAGTGAAACCCCCAGGGCGGTATCGGATACGCAGTATTTT.

The J gene is TRBJ2-7, the V gene TRBV7-2, with 12 bases fitting TRBD2. Losses at the gene ends were 5 bases for V and 2 bases for J; bases not matched to a gene: 7. There are 16 residues in the CDR3. Germline V gives CDR1 SGHTA, CDR2 FQGNSA. CDR3 in amino acids: CASSPPGLAGTYEQYF. CDR3 nucleotide sequence: TGTGCCAGCAGCCCTCCGGGACTAGCGGGTACCTACGAGCAGTACTTC.

The chain joins TRBV7-9 to TRBJ1-1; D unclear. The germline V and J ends were trimmed by 3 bases and 1 base, with 12 bases remaining between them. The CDR3 length is 15 residues. Germline CDR1 SEHNR, CDR2 FQNEAQ (reference sequence). This CDR3 reads CASSFNGRENTEAFF. DNA of the CDR3: TGTGCCAGCAGCTTTAACGGACGGGAGAACACTGAAGCTTTCTTT.

Concerning this clone itself: The identical CDR3 is also encoded by other nucleotide sequences in the sample. The genes are TRBV28 and TRBJ2-7; TRBD2 matches 11 bases. Germline V CDR1 and CDR2: MDHEN, SYDVKM. This CDR3 is 16 amino acids long. V gave up 4 bases and J gave up 0 bases; unmatched junction bases: 5. This CDR3 reads CASSSPGTSGSYEQYF. DNA for the CDR3: TGTGCCAGCAGTTCACCGGGGACTAGCGGCTCCTACGAGCAGTACTTC.

This clone was found a few times. V and J are TRBV5-1 and TRBJ2-7; a possible D gene is TRBD1 (6 bases). The V end was cut by 4 bases, the J end by 6 bases, with 14 bases between. This CDR3 has 13 amino acids. The V gene's germline CDR1 is SGHRS and CDR2 YFSETQ. The CDR3 reads CASSLTGLSEQYF. The CDR3 DNA reads TGCGCCAGCAGCCTCACAGGGTTAAGCGAGCAGTACTTC.

This rearrangement joins TRBV12-5 to TRBJ2-1; possibly TRBD2 for D (5 bases). The V and J ends lost 1 base and 2 bases respectively, with 9 bases between them. Per the germline V gene, CDR1 is LGHNT and CDR2 is FRNRAP. There are 15 residues in the CDR3. The CDR3, as DNA: TGTGCTAGTGGTTTGGGGGGAGTGACCTACAATGAGCAGTTCTTC. It codes for CASGLGGVTYNEQFF.

This sequence joins TRBV30 and TRBJ2-3; TRBD2 agrees at 7 bases. The CDR3 spans 14 residues. After removal of 2 bases from V and 3 bases from J, the junction contained 5 bases not matched to a gene. Per germline, CDR1 GTSNPN and CDR2 SVGIG (reference sequence). CDR3 sequence: CAWSSSGTTDTQYF. The CDR3, as DNA: TGTGCCTGGAGTTCAAGCGGGACGACAGATACGCAGTATTTT.

In this sample, this clone turned up a few times. The sample contains more than one DNA sequence encoding this CDR3. This chain joins TRBV9 and TRBJ1-1; TRBD1 matches at 7 bases. CDR1 SGDLS and CDR2 YYNGEE come from the germline V gene. This CDR3 contains 13 residues. The V gene end was trimmed by 0 bases and the J gene end by 4 bases; junction bases not matched to a gene: 0. This CDR3 is CASSVGQGTEAFF. Here the CDR3 DNA reads TGTGCCAGCAGCGTAGGACAGGGCACTGAAGCTTTCTTT.

The J gene is TRBJ2-1, the V gene TRBV19, with a tentative D call TRBD2 (5 bases). Trimming shortened V by 5 bases and J by 3 bases, and 17 bases separated the two germline ends. CDR3 length equals 16 residues. Germline lookup yields CDR1 LNHDA and CDR2 SQIVND (reference sequence). The CDR3 spells CASSARGRDFYNEQFF. The CDR3 nucleotides read TGTGCCAGTAGTGCCCGAGGCCGGGATTTCTACAATGAGCAGTTCTTC. Based on the CDR3 plus reference TRBV19 and TRBJ2-1, the full variable domain is DGGITQSPKYLFRKEGQNVTLSCEQNLNHDAMYWYRQDPGQGLRLIYYSQIVNDFQKGDIAEGYSVSREKKESFPLTVTSAQKNPTAFYLCASSARGRDFYNEQFFGPGTRLTVL.

V usage is TRBV10-3 and J usage is TRBJ2-3; 8 nucleotides agree with TRBD1. Germline CDR1 ENHRY, CDR2 SYGVKD. CDR3 length: 14 residues. V was clipped by 6 bases and J by 0 bases; unmatched bases: 2. The CDR3 DNA reads as TGTGCCATCAGGGGACAGGAGAGCACAGATACGCAGTATTTT. It translates to CAIRGQESTDTQYF.

This clone was seen once. This chain uses TRBV4-1 with TRBJ1-1, with 8 bases matching TRBD1. This CDR3 contains 17 residues. V lost 4 bases, J lost 3 bases, and 13 bases stayed unmatched. Germline V lookup: CDR1 MGHRA, CDR2 YSYEKL. DNA of the CDR3: TGCGCCAGCAGCCCCCTGGGGGGTCAGGGGGCACACACTGAAGCTTTCTTT. It encodes CASSPLGGQGAHTEAFF.

The chain uses TRBV4-1 and TRBJ2-7; TRBD1 agrees at 7 bases. Germline CDR1 and CDR2: MGHRA and YSYEKL. The CDR3 spans 15 residues. V was pared by 4 bases and J by 2 bases, with 8 bases of the junction left unmatched. The CDR3 region is CASSRDRQGPYEQYF. CDR3 nucleotides: TGCGCCAGCAGCCGAGACAGACAGGGTCCCTACGAGCAGTACTTC.

This clone was found a few times. The rearrangement links TRBV5-1 to TRBJ1-4; 8 nucleotides match TRBD1. The germline CDR1 and CDR2 sequences are SGHRS and YFSETQ. The CDR3 is 19 amino acids. J lost 3 bases, V lost 0 bases, and 13 bases had no gene match. CDR3 coding DNA: TGCGCCAGCAGCTTGGCGTCGGACAGGGCGAAGTGGCCTAATGAAAAACTGTTTTTT. Its translation: CASSLASDRAKWPNEKLFF.

The V gene is TRBV7-8, the J gene TRBJ2-3, with unresolved D. CDR3 length: 15 amino acids. V was clipped by 5 bases and J by 5 bases, with 17 bases between them. Per the germline V gene, CDR1 is SGHVS and CDR2 is FQNEAQ. The CDR3 loop is CASSADLTPLDTQYF. The CDR3 DNA sequence: TGTGCCAGCAGCGCCGACTTAACCCCTTTAGATACGCAGTATTTT. The full variable domain, rest sourced from reference TRBV7-8 and TRBJ2-3, is GAGVSQSPRYKVAKRGQDVALRCDPISGHVSLFWYQQALGQGPEFLTYFQNEAQLDKSGLPSDRFFAERPEGSVSTLKIQRTQQEDSAVYLCASSADLTPLDTQYFGPGTRLTVL.

The gene calls are TRBV28 and TRBJ1-5, with 7 nucleotides matching TRBD1. CDR3 length equals 15 residues. Trimming cost V 5 bases and J 0 bases; bases outside gene matches: 4. Looked up from germline, CDR1 is MDHEN and CDR2 is SYDVKM. This CDR3 reads CASSMTGSSNQPQHF. The CDR3 nucleotides read TGTGCCAGCAGTATGACAGGGTCTAGCAATCAGCCCCAGCATTTT.

J is TRBJ2-5 and V is TRBV7-9; 11 nucleotides match TRBD1. V trimming: 6 bases; J trimming: 5 bases; junction bases outside the gene matches: 14. Germline loops: CDR1 SEHNR, CDR2 FQNEAQ (reference sequence). CDR3 length equals 17 residues. Here the CDR3 DNA reads TGTGCCAGCAGTCCTCCGCCCGGGACAGGGGGATGGGAGACCCAGTACTTC. Its protein product is CASSPPPGTGGWETQYF.

V gene TRBV30 combines with J gene TRBJ2-7; 8 bases are shared with TRBD1. The CDR3 is 14 amino acids. J was trimmed by 3 bases and V by 5 bases; bases with no gene match: 9. CDR1 GTSNPN and CDR2 SVGIG come from the germline V gene (reference sequence). CDR3 nucleotides: TGTGCCTGGGGGCCATTGGACAGGGACTACGAGCAGTACTTC. It encodes CAWGPLDRDYEQYF.